Below, one TCR beta chain is given with its context. Its antigen is unidentified. Other DNA sequences in this specimen translate into the identical CDR3. This record comes from a study of shared clonotypes between healthy human individuals. Positive CCR7 selection of CD45RO-negative cells yielded the naive CD8 cells, and terminally differentiated effector memory CD45RA+ cells were excluded. The CDR3 extends over 11 amino acids. Trimming took off 1 base at V and 7 bases at J, with 5 bases between the two ends. CDR1 and CDR2 from the germline V gene are MGHDK and SYGVNS. Generated by immunoSEQ multiplex PCR, the TCRdb table keeps only in-frame clones and is missing some. The table lists roughly 810,000 clones, just over 95% of them singletons. Study results and caveats: Generation probabilities were higher for clonotypes shared across all four sorted-subset donors than for unshared ones. Tissues were not sampled, only blood, and their repertoires likely differ.

The chain is built from TRBV25-1 and TRBJ2-7; D is undetermined. Sequencing input: naive CD8+ T cells sorted from blood. This sequence originates from a man younger than 45 in good health. The CDR3 coding sequence is TGTGCCAGCAGTGAATCCGGTGAGCAGTACTTC. Translated, it gives CASSESGEQYF.